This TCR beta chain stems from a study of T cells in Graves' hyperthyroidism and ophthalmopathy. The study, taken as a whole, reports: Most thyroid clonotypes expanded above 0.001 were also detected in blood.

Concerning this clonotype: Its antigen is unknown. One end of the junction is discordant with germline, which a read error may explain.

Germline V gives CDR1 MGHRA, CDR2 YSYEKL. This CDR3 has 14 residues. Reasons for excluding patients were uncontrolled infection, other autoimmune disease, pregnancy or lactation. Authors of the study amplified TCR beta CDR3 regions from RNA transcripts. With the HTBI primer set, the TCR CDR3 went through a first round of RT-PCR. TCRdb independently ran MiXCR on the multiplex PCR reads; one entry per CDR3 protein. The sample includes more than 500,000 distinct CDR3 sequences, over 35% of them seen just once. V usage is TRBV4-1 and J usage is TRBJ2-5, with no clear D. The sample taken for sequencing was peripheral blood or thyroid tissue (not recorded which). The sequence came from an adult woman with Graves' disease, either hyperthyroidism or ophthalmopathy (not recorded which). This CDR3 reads CASSPRPYQETQYF. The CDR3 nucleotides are TGTGCCAGCAGCCCAAGGCCGTACCAAGAGACCCAGTACTTC.